The text below deals with one TCR beta chain. Its antigen is still unknown. These data come from a study of early T cells in non-severe SARS-CoV-2 infection. Across the whole study: Chains stayed unpaired after sequencing of bulk RNA from unsorted whole blood.

Attached unique molecular identifiers marked individual cDNA molecules. Using its own MiXCR run on the 5' RACE reads, TCRdb lists one record per CDR3 protein. The sample yields around 70,000 distinct CDR3 sequences, approximately 11% seen once. General study findings and limits: Lookups in VDJdb leaned toward anti-spike CD8 responses and missed private and CD4 specificities.

The sample was whole blood, taken at baseline. This clonotype originated in an adult who was a healthcare worker with PCR-confirmed SARS-CoV-2 infection or an uninfected control (not recorded which).

DNA of the CDR3: TGTGCCAGCAGCTTATCTGCGACACAGTACAATGAGCAGTTCTTC. Protein product: CASSLSATQYNEQFF. The rearrangement links TRBV7-2 to TRBJ2-1; unclear D gene. The germline V and J ends were trimmed by 2 bases and 4 bases, with 12 bases remaining between them. The CDR3 loop spans 15 amino acids. Germline V CDR1 and CDR2: SGHTA, FQGNSA.